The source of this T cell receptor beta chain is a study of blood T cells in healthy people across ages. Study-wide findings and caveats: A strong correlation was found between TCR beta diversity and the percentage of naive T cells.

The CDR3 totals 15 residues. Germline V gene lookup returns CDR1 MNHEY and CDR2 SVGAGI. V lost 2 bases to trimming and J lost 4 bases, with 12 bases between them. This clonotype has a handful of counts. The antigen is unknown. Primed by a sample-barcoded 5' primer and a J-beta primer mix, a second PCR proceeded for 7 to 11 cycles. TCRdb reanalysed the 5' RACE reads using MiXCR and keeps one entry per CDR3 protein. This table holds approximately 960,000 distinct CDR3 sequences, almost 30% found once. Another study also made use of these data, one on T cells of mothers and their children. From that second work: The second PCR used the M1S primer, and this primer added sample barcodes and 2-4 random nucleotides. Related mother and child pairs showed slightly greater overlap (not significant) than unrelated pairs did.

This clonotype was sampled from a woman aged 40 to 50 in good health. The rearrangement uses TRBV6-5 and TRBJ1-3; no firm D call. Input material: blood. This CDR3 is CASSYGQRPGNTIYF. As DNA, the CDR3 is TGTGCCAGCAGTTACGGCCAACGCCCAGGAAACACCATATATTTT.